The clone carrying this TCR beta chain was detected only once. The antigen is unknown. A much more abundant neighbour one base away suggests this may be a read error. Selection for sequencing was limited to patients who had shown CD8+CD57+ cell expansion by flow cytometry. In all patients, the disease was severe acquired aplastic anemia. At the time of blood sampling, patients had not yet received any therapy. This CDR3 contains 13 residues. From germline, CDR1 is SGHDN and CDR2 FVKESK. Researchers used genomic DNA as the template to profile TCR beta VDJ and CDR3. MiXCR, applied by TCRdb to the reads, yields one record per CDR3 protein. This table holds around 430,000 distinct CDR3 sequences, about a third found once. These data originate in a study of CD8+CD57+ T cells in acquired aplastic anemia. Study context: Sorted CD4+ and CD8+ cells gave an average of approximately 3.1 ug of DNA.

Notes on the study in general: Found in both controls and patients were twenty-nine CD8+ CDR3 sequences.

This receptor was obtained from a human donor with aplastic anemia. Sample: sorted CD4+, CD8+, or CD8+CD57+ T cells (not recorded which) from PBMCs. The chain uses TRBV14 and TRBJ2-7, with D hard to call. The DNA for the CDR3 is TGTGCCAGCAGCCCACATATTACCTACAAGCAGTACTTC. Amino acids: CASSPHITYKQYF.